The next 18 T cell receptor beta chains were all read from a single sample in a study of T cell responses to AZD1222 COVID-19 vaccine. The method was immunoSEQ multiplex PCR; TCRdb's version includes in-frame clones alone and lacks a portion of them. The repertoire holds about 130,000 clones, with over 85% as singletons. Here the sequenced sample was peripheral blood, taken on day 0 of AZD1222 vaccination. Source of these receptors: an adult in good health.

This clone occurred once. The CDR3 DNA sequence: TGTGCCAGTCGATGGACAGGGGGCACTGAAGCTTTCTTT. Translated: CASRWTGGTEAFF. J is TRBJ1-1 and V is TRBV19; 10 positions match TRBD1. The CDR3 contains 13 residues. The germline CDR1 and CDR2 sequences are LNHDA and SQIVND (reference sequence). Trimming cost V 8 bases and J 4 bases; bases outside gene matches: 4.

This clone was detected once. J is TRBJ2-3 and V is TRBV7-9, with D tentatively TRBD1 or TRBD2 (5 bases each). Germline CDR1 is SEHNR and CDR2 is FQNEAQ (reference sequence). V was pared by 1 base and J by 2 bases, with 10 bases between. The CDR3 is 15 amino acids. This CDR3 is CASSLVIGTTDTQYF. Here the CDR3 DNA reads TGTGCCAGCAGCTTAGTCATCGGGACCACAGATACGCAGTATTTT.

This chain uses TRBV25-1 with TRBJ1-1; D gene unclear. Trimming shortened V by 4 bases and J by 11 bases, and 14 bases separated the two germline ends. CDR1 and CDR2 (germline): MGHDK, SYGVNS. This CDR3 is 12 amino acids long. This chain's CDR3 is CASSALGRLAFF. The CDR3, as DNA: TGTGCCAGCAGTGCCTTAGGACGACTGGCTTTCTTT.

This chain links TRBV19 with TRBJ1-1; the D gene is possibly TRBD1 (6 bases). Germline CDR1 LNHDA, CDR2 SQIVND (reference sequence). The CDR3 runs to 15 residues. Trimming shortened V by 9 bases and J by 5 bases, and 22 bases separated the two germline ends. The CDR3 sequence: CASANTRDIGTEAFF. The CDR3 nucleotides are TGTGCCAGCGCGAATACTCGGGACATCGGAACTGAAGCTTTCTTT. The full variable domain, completed using reference TRBV19 and TRBJ1-1, is DGGITQSPKYLFRKEGQNVTLSCEQNLNHDAMYWYRQDPGQGLRLIYYSQIVNDFQKGDIAEGYSVSREKKESFPLTVTSAQKNPTAFYLCASANTRDIGTEAFFGQGTRLTVV.

This chain connects TRBV29-1 to TRBJ2-1; TRBD2 matches at 8 bases. The CDR3 is made up of 15 amino acids. V gave up 2 bases and J gave up 2 bases; unmatched junction bases: 5. Germline V gene sequence: CDR1 SQVTM, CDR2 ANQGSEA. As DNA, the CDR3 is TGCAGCGTTGAAAGGGGACTAGGGACCTACAATGAGCAGTTCTTC. This gives the protein CSVERGLGTYNEQFF.

The V gene is TRBV21-1, the J gene TRBJ2-5. TRBV21-1 is reported as a pseudogene. The CDR3 runs 14 residues. CDR3 sequence (DNA): TGTGCCAGCCCTCCTTTTAGGGATCAAGAGACCCAGTACTTC. It is translated as CASPPFRDQETQYF.

The genes are TRBV5-5 and TRBJ1-2; 8 bases fit TRBD1. The CDR3 extends over 14 amino acids. The trim removed 4 bases at V and 5 bases at J, leaving 7 bases unmatched. CDR1 SGHKS and CDR2 YYEKEE come from the germline V gene (reference sequence). Written as DNA, the CDR3 is TGTGCCAGCAGCCCTGACAGGGGAGGGTATGGCTACACCTTC. Protein sequence: CASSPDRGGYGYTF.

V gene TRBV6-5 combines with J gene TRBJ2-7; 7 nucleotides match TRBD1. The CDR3 length is 15 residues. V lost 7 bases and J lost 3; bases outside the gene matches: 12. CDR1 and CDR2 (germline): MNHEY, SVGAGI. The CDR3 nucleotides read TGTGCCAGCAACGTAACCGGGACAGCTAACTACGAGCAGTACTTC. Encoded protein: CASNVTGTANYEQYF.

The chain couples TRBV7-9 to TRBJ2-7; D unresolved. This CDR3 contains 13 residues. Germline V gene sequence: CDR1 SEHNR, CDR2 FQNEAQ (reference sequence). The V gene lost 4 bases and the J gene lost 3 bases, with 10 bases spanning the gap. The CDR3 nucleotides read TGTGCCAGCAGCTCTCCAGGCCTCTACGAGCAGTACTTC. Translating gives CASSSPGLYEQYF. Drawing the rest from reference TRBV7-9 and TRBJ2-7, the complete variable domain is DTGVSQNPRHKITKRGQNVTFRCDPISEHNRLYWYRQTLGQGPEFLTYFQNEAQLEKSRLLSDRFSAERPKGSFSTLEIQRTEQGDSAMYLCASSSPGLYEQYFGPGTRLTVT.

The chain is built from TRBV6-5 and TRBJ1-1; no firm D call. Trimming stripped 2 bases from V and 2 bases from J, with 9 bases between. This CDR3 comprises 14 residues. Germline V gene lookup returns CDR1 MNHEY and CDR2 SVGAGI. The CDR3 sequence is CASSYHRGNTEAFF. CDR3 sequence (DNA): TGTGCCAGCAGTTACCACCGTGGAAACACTGAAGCTTTCTTT.

The V gene is TRBV11-2, the J gene TRBJ2-3, with unresolved D. The ends were cut back, 5 bases at V and 0 bases at J, with 12 bases in the middle. The V gene's germline CDR1 is SGHAT and CDR2 FQNNGV. The CDR3 runs to 15 residues. This CDR3 reads CASSLRHSSTDTQYF. The CDR3, as DNA: TGTGCCAGCAGCCTAAGACATTCTAGCACAGATACGCAGTATTTT.

This clone showed up just a few times. The chain links TRBV15 to TRBJ1-6, with D maybe TRBD1 (5 bases). Germline CDR1 reads LNHNV; CDR2 reads YYDKDF (reference sequence). Trimming left V 1 base short and J 6 bases short, with 13 bases between. This CDR3 has 16 amino acids. The CDR3 sequence: CATSRVPGGTNSPLHF. CDR3 DNA: TGTGCCACCAGCAGAGTTCCCGGGGGTACTAATTCACCCCTCCACTTT.

This rearrangement joins TRBV5-1 to TRBJ2-1, with TRBD2 matching over 9 bases. CDR3 length equals 17 residues. V lost 0 bases, J lost 7 bases, and 11 bases stayed unmatched. The germline CDR1 and CDR2 sequences are SGHRS and YFSETQ. The CDR3 here is CASSLDPAGGLLNEQFF. The CDR3 DNA reads TGCGCCAGCAGCTTGGACCCAGCGGGAGGTCTGTTAAATGAGCAGTTCTTC.

The V call is TRBV27, the J call TRBJ1-1; D is unresolved. The length of the CDR3 is 11 residues. Germline V gives CDR1 MNHEY, CDR2 SMNVEV (reference sequence). Trimming cost V 4 bases and J 11 bases, with 11 bases left between them. CDR3 in amino acids: CASSSRTRAFF. The DNA for the CDR3 is TGTGCCAGCAGTTCCAGGACCAGGGCTTTCTTT.

The chain combines TRBV23-1 with TRBJ1-5, with D unresolved. TRBV23-1 is reported as an ORF; its role is uncertain. The length of the CDR3 is 14 residues. V was pared by 1 base and J by 5 bases, with 9 bases between. CDR3 sequence reads: CASSQWNRYQPQHF. The CDR3 nucleotides read TGCGCCAGCAGTCAATGGAACCGCTATCAGCCCCAGCATTTT.

The chain carries TRBV18 and TRBJ1-5; 9 nucleotides agree with TRBD1. V dropped 2 bases and J dropped 3; count of bases not matched to a gene: 2. The CDR3 length is 15 residues. Germline V gives CDR1 KGHSH, CDR2 LQKENI. The CDR3: CASSPDRGFNQPQHF. The DNA of the CDR3 is TGTGCCAGCTCACCAGACAGGGGGTTCAATCAGCCCCAGCATTTT.

The V and J genes are TRBV19 and TRBJ1-2, with D unclear. Germline V gene lookup returns CDR1 LNHDA and CDR2 SQIVND (reference sequence). This CDR3 is 15 amino acids long. V lost 1 base to trimming and J lost 8 bases, with 17 bases between them. CDR3 residues: CASSIVSRTMGGYTF. Here the CDR3 DNA reads TGTGCCAGTAGTATAGTAAGTAGAACGATGGGCGGCTACACCTTC.

This chain joins TRBV19 and TRBJ1-2, with D perhaps matching TRBD1 (5 bases). V dropped 1 base and J dropped 4 bases, with 13 bases sitting between them. This CDR3 is 15 amino acids long. Germline V gives CDR1 LNHDA, CDR2 SQIVND (reference sequence). CDR3 loop: CASSIAPTGLYGYTF. CDR3 nucleotide sequence: TGTGCCAGTAGTATAGCCCCCACAGGTCTCTATGGCTACACCTTC.